Shown below are 22 T cell receptor beta chains from a single sample sequenced in a study of cytotoxic CD8 clonotypes in ibrutinib-treated CLL. Measured with immunoSEQ multiplex PCR; TCRdb has only the in-frame clones, and not every one. This table holds some 24,000 clones, nearly 80% found once. The material sequenced was PBMCs, taken before ibrutinib treatment. These receptor sequences come from a human donor with chronic lymphocytic leukemia.

A word on this clone: Other DNA sequences from this sample encode an identical CDR3 as well. The V call is TRBV5-1, the J call TRBJ2-3, with 11 bases that match TRBD2. Germline V gives CDR1 SGHRS, CDR2 YFSETQ. This CDR3 has 16 amino acids. The ends lost 2 bases at V and 4 bases at J; junction bases unmatched: 6. The CDR3 region has the DNA TGCGCCAGCAGCTTAGGGGGGACTAGCGGCGCAGATACGCAGTATTTT. Its translation: CASSLGGTSGADTQYF.

The chain has TRBV18 and TRBJ2-2; D is undetermined. V was shortened by 3 bases and J by 3 bases, with 8 bases between the two germline ends. The CDR3 is 14 amino acids. Germline V CDR1 and CDR2: KGHSH, LQKENI. The chain's CDR3 is CASSPLEDTGELFF. The CDR3 coding sequence is TGTGCCAGCTCACCTCTCGAGGACACCGGGGAGCTGTTTTTT.

V is TRBV4-2 and J is TRBJ2-1; TRBD2 is a possible D gene (6 bases). This CDR3 comprises 15 residues. Germline lookup yields CDR1 LGHNA and CDR2 YNFKEQ. With 5 bases removed from V and 10 bases from J, the gap between germline ends came to 21 bases. CDR3 loop: CASSVGHNSGREQFF. CDR3 DNA: TGTGCCAGCAGCGTGGGCCACAATAGCGGTAGAGAGCAGTTCTTC.

Only one count was recorded for this clone. The chain links TRBV5-1 to TRBJ2-3, with D tentatively TRBD1 (5 bases). The CDR3 runs to 15 residues. V was shortened by 2 bases and J by 3 bases, with 13 bases between the two germline ends. CDR1 is SGHRS, CDR2 YFSETQ, per germline. CDR3 in amino acids: CASSFQGLGTDTQYF. The CDR3 region has the DNA TGCGCCAGCAGCTTCCAGGGATTAGGTACAGATACGCAGTATTTT.

The sample holds a few counts of this clone. The chain is built from TRBV6-4 and TRBJ2-2; 7 nucleotides line up with TRBD1. Per germline, CDR1 MRHNA and CDR2 SNTAGT. The V and J ends lost 3 bases and 4 bases, in that order; junction bases with no gene match: 8. The CDR3 consists of 16 residues. The CDR3 loop reads CASSENFRDSTGELFF. CDR3 in DNA: TGTGCCAGCAGTGAAAACTTCCGGGACAGCACCGGGGAGCTGTTTTTT.

V is TRBV7-2 and J is TRBJ1-5; TRBD1 might be the D (5 bases). This CDR3 has 15 residues. The V end lost 1 base, the J end lost 5 bases, and 12 bases lay between the germline ends. The germline CDR1 and CDR2 sequences are SGHTA and FQGNSA. Here the CDR3 reads CASSLGGVGDQPQHF. Here the CDR3 DNA reads TGTGCCAGCAGCTTAGGGGGGGTTGGGGATCAGCCCCAGCATTTT.

The gene calls are TRBV6-1 and TRBJ2-3; D gene ambiguous. Germline V lookup: CDR1 MNHNS, CDR2 SASEGT. The CDR3 is 13 residues long. V shed 10 bases and J shed 0 bases, with 11 bases lying between them. The chain's CDR3 is CATTILSTDTQYF. CDR3 in DNA: TGTGCCACTACAATACTGAGCACAGATACGCAGTATTTT.

The genes are TRBV15 and TRBJ1-5; no clear D. The CDR3 covers 15 residues. The V and J ends lost 0 bases and 9 bases respectively, with 15 bases between them. Germline V gene data show CDR1 as LNHNV and CDR2 as YYDKDF (reference sequence). The CDR3: CATSRDRGSGSPQHF. CDR3 bases: TGTGCCACCAGCAGAGATCGCGGGTCTGGGTCGCCCCAGCATTTT.

The chain is built from TRBV11-3 and TRBJ2-1, with TRBD2 identical over 7 bases. After removal of 2 bases from V and 7 bases from J, the junction contained 8 bases not matched to a gene. CDR1 is SGHNT and CDR2 is YENEEA in the germline V gene. This CDR3 is built from 15 residues. CDR3 amino acids: CASSLRGGRSNEQFF. CDR3 in DNA: TGTGCCAGCAGCTTAAGGGGCGGGAGATCAAATGAGCAGTTCTTC.

The J gene is TRBJ2-2, the V gene TRBV28, with 10 bases lining up with TRBD1. CDR1 MDHEN and CDR2 SYDVKM come from the germline V gene. The CDR3 covers 17 residues. With V trimmed by 2 bases and J by 7 bases, 10 bases remained unmatched. CDR3 in amino acids: CASSLSPGQGGGGELFF. CDR3 sequence (DNA): TGTGCCAGCAGTTTAAGCCCTGGACAGGGGGGCGGCGGGGAGCTGTTTTTT.

This chain uses TRBV10-2 with TRBJ1-2; TRBD1 agrees at 9 bases. The CDR3 is 14 residues long. Germline CDR1 reads WSHSY; CDR2 reads SAAADI. V trimming: 5 bases; J trimming: 8 bases; junction bases outside the gene matches: 9. CDR3 nucleotide sequence: TGCGCCAGCAGTCCCGGGACAGGGCTAGGCGGCTACACCTTC. Translation gives CASSPGTGLGGYTF.

This chain uses TRBV21-1 with TRBJ2-1; TRBD1 reflects the table's D call only, with no check against the DNA. TRBV21-1 is an annotated pseudogene. The CDR3 spans 20 residues. CDR3 amino acids: CASSKALGVPIKSSYNEQFF. Written as DNA, the CDR3 is TGTGCCAGCAGCAAAGCGCTAGGGGTTCCTATAAAGAGCTCCTACAATGAGCAGTTCTTC.

The chain is built from TRBV4-1 and TRBJ2-5, with D uncertain. This CDR3 has 12 residues. Looked up from germline, CDR1 is MGHRA and CDR2 is YSYEKL. The germline V and J ends were trimmed by 0 bases and 5 bases, with 4 bases remaining between them. The CDR3 nucleotides read TGCGCCAGCAGCCAAGAAGGGGAGACCCAGTACTTC. It translates to CASSQEGETQYF.

This clone has only a few counts. The genes are TRBV19 and TRBJ2-3; 12 nucleotides match TRBD2. Germline V lookup: CDR1 LNHDA, CDR2 SQIVND (reference sequence). The CDR3 sequence is 16 residues long. J was trimmed by 4 bases and V by 5 bases; bases with no gene match: 7. Here the CDR3 reads CASSRTSGTAADTQYF. CDR3 DNA: TGTGCCAGTAGTCGGACTAGCGGGACGGCGGCAGATACGCAGTATTTT.

This clone has just a few counts. The chain carries TRBV14 and TRBJ1-1, with unresolved D. V was pared by 3 bases and J by 5 bases, with 13 bases between. Germline V gives CDR1 SGHDN, CDR2 FVKESK. The CDR3 has 14 amino acids. The CDR3 nucleotides are TGTGCCAGCAGCCAGATAACCGGGAGGACTGAAGCTTTCTTT. Its translation is CASSQITGRTEAFF.

This clone appeared once. The J gene is TRBJ1-4, the V gene TRBV5-1; D might be TRBD1 (6 bases). Germline values: CDR1 SGHRS, CDR2 YFSETQ. Trimming left V 0 bases short and J 4 bases short, with 7 bases between. CDR3 size: 14 residues. CDR3 loop: CASSLGQVNEKLFF. The CDR3 DNA follows: TGCGCCAGCAGCTTGGGACAGGTTAATGAAAAACTGTTTTTT.

This clone has more than one count but fewer than ten. J is TRBJ2-2 and V is TRBV6-4, with 7 nucleotides matching TRBD1. The CDR3 is 15 amino acids. V shed 5 bases, J shed 6 bases, and the junction held 9 bases outside the gene matches. Germline assignment: CDR1 MRHNA and CDR2 SNTAGT. The DNA for the CDR3 is TGTGCCAGCAGTCCTAGACAGGGTTGGTCCGGGGAGCTGTTTTTT. Protein sequence: CASSPRQGWSGELFF.

The chain is built from TRBV18 and TRBJ2-7; the D is unclear. V was trimmed by 3 bases and J by 2 bases, leaving 11 bases between them. CDR3 size: 14 residues. Germline V gene lookup returns CDR1 KGHSH and CDR2 LQKENI. CDR3 sequence: CASSPILNTYEQYF. The CDR3 DNA follows: TGTGCCAGCTCACCGATTTTGAATACCTACGAGCAGTACTTC.

The chain combines TRBV7-2 with TRBJ2-7; tentatively, D is TRBD2 (6 bases). Germline assignment: CDR1 SGHTA and CDR2 FQGNSA. The CDR3 consists of 15 residues. V dropped 4 bases and J dropped 1 base, with 14 bases sitting between them. CDR3 residues: CASSSGLTRSYEQYF. The CDR3 DNA is TGTGCCAGCAGCTCCGGACTAACAAGGTCCTACGAGCAGTACTTC.

This chain joins TRBV11-2 and TRBJ2-7; 8 bases are a match to TRBD2. The V gene's germline CDR1 is SGHAT and CDR2 FQNNGV. V gave up 7 bases and J gave up 4 bases; unmatched junction bases: 12. CDR3 size: 15 residues. In nucleotides, the CDR3 is TGTGCCAGCACCCTAGGGACTAGTAGTATATACGAGCAGTACTTC. Translated: CASTLGTSSIYEQYF.

V usage is TRBV5-1 and J usage is TRBJ2-3; 9 positions match TRBD2. The CDR3 length is 16 residues. The trim removed 4 bases at V and 1 base at J, leaving 7 bases unmatched. Germline lookup yields CDR1 SGHRS and CDR2 YFSETQ. CDR3 residues: CASSRVSGSGTDTQYF. The CDR3 coding sequence is TGCGCCAGCAGCCGGGTTAGCGGGAGCGGCACAGATACGCAGTATTTT.

This chain uses TRBV7-2 with TRBJ1-2; 10 bases align to TRBD1. Trimming cost V 8 bases and J 2 bases; bases outside gene matches: 14. This CDR3 contains 17 residues. The germline gives CDR1 SGHTA, CDR2 FQGNSA. In DNA, the CDR3 is TGTGCCAGCGGCGGGCGGACAGGGGGAGTTCGGAACTATGGCTACACCTTC. Residues: CASGGRTGGVRNYGYTF. Variable domain in full (rest from reference TRBV7-2 and TRBJ1-2): GAGVSQSPSNKVTEKGKDVELRCDPISGHTALYWYRQSLGQGLEFLIYFQGNSAPDKSGLPSDRFSAERTGGSVSTLTIQRTQQEDSAVYLCASGGRTGGVRNYGYTFGSGTRLTVV.